These 28 T cell receptor beta chains were all obtained from the same sample, sequenced in a study of CD8 T cells in ankylosing spondylitis. These receptors have no identified antigens. TCRdb processed the 5' RACE reads anew with MiXCR; each CDR3 protein has one entry. The data show 750,000 to 850,000 distinct CDR3 sequences, with about 11% seen just once and about 0.5% held by the top ten. Study-wide points: Characteristic of ankylosing spondylitis blood, it appeared, was a TCR beta motif comprising about eight highly homologous variants.

The sample taken for sequencing was blood, either unsorted or a sorted T cell fraction (not recorded which). These receptors all come from a male donor with ankylosing spondylitis.

This clonotype was found a few times. The V gene is TRBV29-1, the J gene TRBJ1-1; no firm D call. Trimming took off 3 bases at V and 1 base at J, with 15 bases between the two ends. CDR3 size: 15 residues. Germline assignment: CDR1 SQVTM and CDR2 ANQGSEA. CDR3 sequence reads: CSVDRPLMQNTEAFF. Here the CDR3 DNA reads TGCAGCGTTGATCGGCCGCTAATGCAGAACACTGAAGCTTTCTTT.

The gene calls are TRBV14 and TRBJ2-3; D uncertain. The ends were cut back, 3 bases at V and 8 bases at J, with 12 bases in the middle. Germline assignment: CDR1 SGHDN and CDR2 FVKESK. This CDR3 is built from 13 residues. As DNA, the CDR3 is TGTGCCAGCAGCCAGGACGTCTCTGGTACGCAGTATTTT. Residues: CASSQDVSGTQYF.

The V gene is TRBV20-1, the J gene TRBJ2-2, with TRBD1 matching 9 bases. Losses at the gene ends were 0 bases for V and 5 bases for J; bases not matched to a gene: 7. The CDR3 covers 16 residues. Germline V gene data show CDR1 as DFQATT and CDR2 as SNEGSKA (reference sequence). The CDR3 spells CSARDGQGIETGELFF. The CDR3, as DNA: TGCAGTGCTAGAGACGGACAGGGGATCGAGACCGGGGAGCTGTTTTTT.

The rearrangement uses TRBV19 and TRBJ2-6, with a weak D call TRBD2 (6 bases). The CDR3 is 13 amino acids. The germline V gene has CDR1 LNHDA and CDR2 SQIVND (reference sequence). Deletions cut 6 bases from V and 4 bases from J, with 7 bases between. CDR3 sequence reads: CASRSGGANVLTF. The CDR3 DNA follows: TGTGCCAGTAGGAGCGGGGGGGCCAACGTCCTGACTTTC. The full variable domain, with the rest looked up from reference TRBV19 and TRBJ2-6, is DGGITQSPKYLFRKEGQNVTLSCEQNLNHDAMYWYRQDPGQGLRLIYYSQIVNDFQKGDIAEGYSVSREKKESFPLTVTSAQKNPTAFYLCASRSGGANVLTFGAGSRLTVL.

This clonotype was counted ten times or more. The chain employs TRBV5-1 and TRBJ1-5; possibly TRBD1 for D (5 bases). The CDR3 runs 14 residues. In germline, CDR1 is SGHRS, CDR2 YFSETQ. V shed 0 bases and J shed 5 bases, with 9 bases lying between them. In DNA form, the CDR3 reads TGCGCCAGCAGCTTGGGCAGGGAGGATCAGCCCCAGCATTTT. This codes for CASSLGREDQPQHF.

This clonotype was seen only a few times. The chain uses TRBV28 and TRBJ2-7; 9 bases agree with TRBD1. The CDR3 sequence is 13 residues long. V trimming: 6 bases; J trimming: 5 bases; junction bases outside the gene matches: 5. CDR1 is MDHEN, CDR2 SYDVKM, per germline. CDR3 DNA sequence: TGTGCCAGCAGAAGGACAGGGGTGGACGAGCAGTACTTC. This translates into CASRRTGVDEQYF.

The rearrangement uses TRBV6-1 and TRBJ2-1, with 7 bases matching TRBD2. Trimming cost V 4 bases and J 7 bases; bases outside gene matches: 7. Germline assignment: CDR1 MNHNS and CDR2 SASEGT. This CDR3 comprises 14 residues. The CDR3 DNA reads as TGTGCCAGCAGTGCGGGAGGACGGGGGAATGAGCAGTTCTTC. Its protein product is CASSAGGRGNEQFF.

This clonotype was detected a few times. As DNA, the CDR3 is TGTGCCAGCAGCTTCGCTGGGGGCAGGGGAAAAGAGACCCAGTACTTC. Its translation: CASSFAGGRGKETQYF. The J gene is TRBJ2-5, the V gene TRBV7-2, with D possibly matching TRBD1 (6 bases). Trimming removed 3 bases from V and 3 bases from J, with 17 bases in between. Germline CDR1 SGHTA, CDR2 FQGNSA. The CDR3 sequence is 16 residues long.

This clonotype appeared a few times. The CDR3 loop is CASSLTGDPDSYNEQFF. In nucleotides, the CDR3 is TGCGCCAGCAGCTTGACAGGGGACCCTGACTCCTACAATGAGCAGTTCTTC. The chain links TRBV5-1 to TRBJ2-1, with 7 bases matching TRBD1. CDR3 length equals 17 residues. V shed 1 base, J shed 0 bases, and the junction held 7 bases outside the gene matches. CDR1 and CDR2 (germline): SGHRS, YFSETQ.

The chain employs TRBV29-1 and TRBJ1-1; 8 bases fit TRBD1. V dropped 6 bases and J dropped 3; count of bases not matched to a gene: 12. Germline V gives CDR1 SQVTM, CDR2 ANQGSEA. The CDR3 extends over 15 amino acids. The CDR3 reads CSVRGAGGRDTEAFF. CDR3 in DNA: TGCAGCGTCCGTGGGGCAGGGGGCCGGGACACTGAAGCTTTCTTT. Supplemented by reference TRBV29-1 and TRBJ1-1, the full variable domain reads SAVISQKPSRDICQRGTSLTIQCQVDSQVTMMFWYRQQPGQSLTLIATANQGSEATYESGFVIDKFPISRPNLTFSTLTVSNMSPEDSSIYLCSVRGAGGRDTEAFFGQGTRLTVV.

This clonotype was seen at least ten times. This chain links TRBV11-1 with TRBJ2-1; tentative D call: TRBD1 (5 bases). The V and J ends lost 2 bases and 4 bases respectively, with 12 bases between them. The CDR3 length is 15 residues. In germline, CDR1 is SGHAT, CDR2 FQDESV (reference sequence). The CDR3 loop is CASSLRGHGYNEQFF. As DNA, the CDR3 is TGTGCCAGCAGCTTAAGAGGACACGGATACAATGAGCAGTTCTTC.

This clonotype was recorded many times. The chain carries TRBV5-5 and TRBJ1-1; possibly TRBD1 for D (6 bases). Deletions cut 5 bases from V and 7 bases from J, with 15 bases between. The germline V gene encodes CDR1 SGHKS and CDR2 YYEKEE (reference sequence). The CDR3 length is 13 residues. The CDR3 loop reads CASRLQGRDEAFF. The CDR3 nucleotides read TGTGCCAGCAGACTCCAGGGGCGGGATGAAGCTTTCTTT. The full variable domain, completed using reference TRBV5-5 and TRBJ1-1, is DAGVTQSPTHLIKTRGQQVTLRCSPISGHKSVSWYQQVLGQGPQFIFQYYEKEERGRGNFPDRFSARQFPNYSSELNVNALLLGDSALYLCASRLQGRDEAFFGQGTRLTVV.

Details on this clonotype: A clone one base away is much larger, so this may be a read error. J is TRBJ2-3 and V is TRBV6-1; no firm D call. V was trimmed by 8 bases and J by 5 bases, leaving 14 bases between them. The CDR3 totals 13 residues. The germline gives CDR1 MNHNS, CDR2 SASEGT. CDR3 sequence: CASRVRRRDTQYF. DNA of the CDR3: TGTGCCAGCCGAGTTCGGAGAAGAGATACGCAGTATTTT.

CDR3 in DNA: TGTGCCAGCAGTTTAAGTGGCGTTAAGCAGTACTTC. Amino acid sequence: CASSLSGVKQYF. The chain is built from TRBV28 and TRBJ2-7; D is uncertain. Between the trimmed V and J ends, which lost 2 bases and 8 bases, there was a span of 10 bases. Germline V gene data show CDR1 as MDHEN and CDR2 as SYDVKM. CDR3 size: 12 residues.

This clonotype has at least ten counts. The chain has TRBV7-9 and TRBJ1-1; no clear D gene. The CDR3 extends over 13 amino acids. Trimming shortened V by 5 bases and J by 6 bases, and 13 bases separated the two germline ends. CDR1 SEHNR and CDR2 FQNEAQ come from the germline V gene (reference sequence). The DNA of the CDR3 is TGTGCCAGCAGCCTGGAAAGGGAAGCTGAAGCTTTCTTT. Translation: CASSLEREAEAFF. The variable domain in full, with the rest retrieved from reference TRBV7-9 and TRBJ1-1, is DTGVSQNPRHKITKRGQNVTFRCDPISEHNRLYWYRQTLGQGPEFLTYFQNEAQLEKSRLLSDRFSAERPKGSFSTLEIQRTEQGDSAMYLCASSLEREAEAFFGQGTRLTVV.

This clonotype has a handful of counts. The J gene is TRBJ1-1, the V gene TRBV5-1; D is unresolved. The germline V and J ends were trimmed by 4 bases and 1 base, with 11 bases remaining between them. CDR1 is SGHRS and CDR2 is YFSETQ in the germline V gene. The CDR3 sequence is 14 residues long. CDR3 sequence reads: CASSNGRKNTEAFF. The CDR3 region has the DNA TGCGCCAGCAGCAACGGACGGAAGAACACTGAAGCTTTCTTT.

The chain uses TRBV20-1 and TRBJ2-7; D possibly corresponds to TRBD1 (6 bases). Per germline, CDR1 DFQATT and CDR2 SNEGSKA (reference sequence). CDR3 length: 15 amino acids. V lost 0 bases and J 3 bases, leaving 15 bases between the germline ends. CDR3 protein: CSARDPRQVDYEQYF. CDR3 bases: TGCAGTGCTAGAGATCCCCGACAGGTGGACTACGAGCAGTACTTC.

This clonotype was seen only a few times. The genes are TRBV7-9 and TRBJ2-3; no clear D. Germline CDR1 and CDR2: SEHNR and FQNEAQ (reference sequence). Deletions cut 0 bases from V and 9 bases from J, with 10 bases between. CDR3 size: 13 residues. Written as DNA, the CDR3 is TGTGCCAGCAGCTTAGCAGGGCCCGCGACGCAGTATTTT. It is translated as CASSLAGPATQYF.

This clonotype has at least ten counts. The chain couples TRBV29-1 to TRBJ1-1, with TRBD1 matching over 10 bases. The germline gives CDR1 SQVTM, CDR2 ANQGSEA. With 6 bases clipped from V and 10 bases from J, the junction kept 8 bases outside the gene matches. The CDR3 is 12 amino acids. CDR3 DNA: TGCAGCGTCGGGACAGGGGAGAAGATAGCTTTCTTT. Protein sequence: CSVGTGEKIAFF.

The J gene is TRBJ2-3, the V gene TRBV20-1; 8 bases map to TRBD2. The CDR3 loop spans 16 amino acids. CDR1 and CDR2 (germline): DFQATT, SNEGSKA (reference sequence). The V gene end was trimmed by 0 bases and the J gene end by 1 base; junction bases not matched to a gene: 6. CDR3 in DNA: TGCAGTGCTAGAGATCCAAGGCGGGGGGGCACAGATACGCAGTATTTT. Protein product: CSARDPRRGGTDTQYF.

This clonotype was seen only a few times. The chain has TRBV12-3 or TRBV12-4 and TRBJ2-6, with D perhaps assigned TRBD1 or TRBD2 (6 bases each). There are 16 residues in the CDR3. V lost 7 bases and J lost 0, with 13 bases in between. CDR3 in amino acids: CASMGRGDSGANVLTF. In DNA form, the CDR3 reads TGTGCCAGCATGGGTAGGGGGGACTCTGGGGCCAACGTCCTGACTTTC.

This clonotype was observed at least ten times. The chain is built from TRBV4-2 and TRBJ1-4; a possible D gene is TRBD1 (5 bases). The CDR3 totals 16 residues. Trimming left V 1 base short and J 4 bases short, with 13 bases between. From germline, CDR1 is LGHNA and CDR2 YNFKEQ. CDR3 bases: TGTGCCAGCAGCCAAGCACTAGGGACGGATAATGAAAAACTGTTTTTT. This sequence encodes CASSQALGTDNEKLFF.

This clonotype was picked up a small number of times. The chain carries TRBV5-5 and TRBJ2-7; D is unresolved. V lost 4 bases and J 7 bases, leaving 15 bases between the germline ends. Germline CDR1 and CDR2: SGHKS and YYEKEE (reference sequence). The CDR3 loop spans 13 amino acids. Written as DNA, the CDR3 is TGTGCCAGCAGCATTTGGGCTGGTGGTGAGCAGTACTTC. This translates into CASSIWAGGEQYF.

This clonotype has just a few counts. An end of the junction differs from the germline gene, which may be a read error. The rearrangement uses TRBV9 and TRBJ1-4; D is possibly TRBD1 (6 bases). There are 15 residues in the CDR3. The germline CDR1 and CDR2 sequences are SGDLS and YYNGEE. CDR3 sequence reads: CASSPRTAPNEKLFF. The CDR3 region has the DNA TGTGCCAGCAGCCCCCGGACAGCCCCAAATGAGAAACTGTTTTTT.

This clonotype has only a few counts. The chain couples TRBV5-1 to TRBJ2-7, with D unclear. Germline CDR1 is SGHRS and CDR2 is YFSETQ. The V end lost 1 base, the J end lost 3 bases, and 11 bases lay between the germline ends. The CDR3 spans 14 residues. The CDR3 reads CASSLSQVGYEQYF. CDR3 coding DNA: TGCGCCAGCAGCTTGAGTCAGGTGGGCTACGAGCAGTACTTC. Complete variable domain (other parts from reference TRBV5-1 and TRBJ2-7): KAGVTQTPRYLIKTRGQQVTLSCSPISGHRSVSWYQQTPGQGLQFLFEYFSETQRNKGNFPGRFSGRQFSNSRSEMNVSTLELGDSALYLCASSLSQVGYEQYFGPGTRLTVT.

This chain's CDR3 is CASSPYLDSPTEAFF. CDR3 DNA sequence: TGTGCCAGCAGTCCTTACCTCGACAGCCCCACTGAAGCTTTCTTT. This chain links TRBV7-9 with TRBJ1-1; D is possibly TRBD1 (5 bases). The CDR3 runs 15 residues. Germline CDR1 reads SEHNR; CDR2 reads FQNEAQ (reference sequence). The germline V and J ends were trimmed by 6 bases and 4 bases, with 18 bases remaining between them.

This clonotype has more than one count but fewer than ten. The chain has TRBV30 and TRBJ2-3, with TRBD2 as a possible D gene (6 bases). Between the trimmed V and J ends, which lost 5 bases and 4 bases, there was a span of 19 bases. The CDR3 consists of 15 residues. In germline, CDR1 is GTSNPN, CDR2 SVGIG (reference sequence). For the CDR3, the DNA is TGTGCCTGGTCCGGGGGACTCACACCCTCAGATACGCAGTATTTT. The encoded protein is CAWSGGLTPSDTQYF.

This clonotype appeared a few times. The CDR3 nucleotides are TGCAGTGCTACTGGACTAGCCGGGAACATTCAGTACTTC. Residues: CSATGLAGNIQYF. V gene TRBV20-1 combines with J gene TRBJ2-4; 8 bases line up with TRBD2. This CDR3 is 13 amino acids long. Losses at the gene ends were 4 bases for V and 7 bases for J; bases not matched to a gene: 6. Germline-derived CDR1 and CDR2 are DFQATT and SNEGSKA (reference sequence).